The entry that follows covers one TCR beta chain sequence. Antigen: not known. These data are taken from a study of T-cell reconstitution after alpha-beta-depleted transplantation in children. Findings of the study overall: As was reported, about two months after transplant, alpha-beta T cells came from several hundred expanded graft clones.

Germline CDR1 reads SGHTA; CDR2 reads FQGNSA. This CDR3 is 11 amino acids long. V dropped 3 bases and J dropped 8 bases, with 6 bases sitting between them. During its preparation, the TCRbeta library received unique molecular identifiers. Using its own MiXCR run on the PCR reads, TCRdb lists one record per CDR3 protein. In the table there are approximately 400,000 distinct CDR3 sequences, under 20% of which are singletons. The sequenced sample was PBMCs, mostly from graft donor cells, obtained 360 days after TCRalphabeta/CD19-depleted stem cell transplant. The V call is TRBV7-2, the J call TRBJ2-3; no clear D. This TCR derives from a boy younger than two who had a stem cell transplant for Wiskott-Aldrich syndrome, so the T cells may come from the graft donor. In DNA form, the CDR3 reads TGTGCCAGCAGCTTTTCTGTTACGCAGTATTTT. Translated: CASSFSVTQYF. The whole variable domain, remainder taken from reference TRBV7-2 and TRBJ2-3, is GAGVSQSPSNKVTEKGKDVELRCDPISGHTALYWYRQSLGQGLEFLIYFQGNSAPDKSGLPSDRFSAERTGGSVSTLTIQRTQQEDSAVYLCASSFSVTQYFGPGTRLTVL.